This T cell receptor beta chain was retrieved from a study of Graves' ophthalmopathy and Graves' hyperthyroidism. Findings and caveats of the study: Most thyroid clonotypes expanded beyond 0.001 frequency were also found in blood.

Amplification of TCR beta CDR3 regions used RNA transcripts. In the first round, RT-PCR was carried out with HTBI primers, and a multiplex PCR formed the second round. A single record per CDR3 protein comes from TCRdb applying MiXCR to the multiplex PCR reads. Of around 40,000 distinct CDR3 sequences detected, 52% appear once; the ten largest clones hold less than 20%. With respect to this clonotype: What it recognizes is unknown.

Germline V gives CDR1 MNHEY, CDR2 SVGAGI. The CDR3 consists of 13 residues. With 5 bases removed from V and 5 bases from J, the gap between germline ends came to 13 bases. Exclusion applied to patients with other autoimmune diseases, uncontrolled infections, pregnancy or lactation. Clinical symptoms, serum thyroxine, TRAb, thyroid ultrasound and orbital computed tomography formed the basis of diagnosis. The V call is TRBV6-5, the J call TRBJ2-7; maybe TRBD2 (6 bases). This receptor was obtained from an adult man with Graves' ophthalmopathy. The source material was peripheral blood. The CDR3 region has the DNA TGTGCCAGCAGTGCTGATTGGGGGGACGAGCAGTACTTC. This codes for CASSADWGDEQYF.